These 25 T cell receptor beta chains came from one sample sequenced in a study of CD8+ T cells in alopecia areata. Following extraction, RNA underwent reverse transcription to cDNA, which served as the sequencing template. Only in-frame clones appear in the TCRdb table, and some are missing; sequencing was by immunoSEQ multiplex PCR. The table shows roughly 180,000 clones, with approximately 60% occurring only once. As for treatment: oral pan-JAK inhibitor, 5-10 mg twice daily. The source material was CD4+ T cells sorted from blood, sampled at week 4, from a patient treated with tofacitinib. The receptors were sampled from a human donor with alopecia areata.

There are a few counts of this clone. The CDR3 is CASSEIGGLTDTQYF. The CDR3, as DNA: TGTGCCAGCAGTGAAATCGGGGGGCTCACAGATACGCAGTATTTT. The rearrangement joins TRBV2 to TRBJ2-3; tentative D call: TRBD2 (7 bases). The CDR3 runs to 15 residues. The germline V gene has CDR1 SNHLY and CDR2 FYNNEI. With 2 bases removed from V and 2 bases from J, the gap between germline ends came to 11 bases.

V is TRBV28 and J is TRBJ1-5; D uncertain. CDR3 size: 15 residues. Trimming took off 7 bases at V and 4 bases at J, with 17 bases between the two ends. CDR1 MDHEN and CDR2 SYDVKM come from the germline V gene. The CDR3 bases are TGTGCCAGCATTCCGGGCTCGGGAAGAAATCAGCCCCAGCATTTT. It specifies CASIPGSGRNQPQHF.

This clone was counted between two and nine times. DNA of the CDR3: TGTGCCAGCAGCTTAGGGACCTCCGACACGGATGGCTACACCTTC. It translates to CASSLGTSDTDGYTF. The rearrangement links TRBV7-2 to TRBJ1-2, with D unresolved. There are 15 residues in the CDR3. Germline loops: CDR1 SGHTA, CDR2 FQGNSA. V lost 1 base, J lost 6 bases, and 15 bases lay in between.

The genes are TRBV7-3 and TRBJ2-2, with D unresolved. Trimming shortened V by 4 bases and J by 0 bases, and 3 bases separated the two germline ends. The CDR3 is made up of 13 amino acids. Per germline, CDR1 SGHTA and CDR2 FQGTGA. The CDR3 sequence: CASSSSNTGELFF. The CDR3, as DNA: TGTGCCAGCAGCTCGTCGAACACCGGGGAGCTGTTTTTT.

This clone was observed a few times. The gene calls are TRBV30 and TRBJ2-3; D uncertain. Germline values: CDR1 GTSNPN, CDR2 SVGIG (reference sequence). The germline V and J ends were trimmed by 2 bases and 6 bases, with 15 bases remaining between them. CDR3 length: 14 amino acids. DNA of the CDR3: TGTGCCTGGAGTCGAGACCCAATCCCCGATACGCAGTATTTT. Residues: CAWSRDPIPDTQYF.

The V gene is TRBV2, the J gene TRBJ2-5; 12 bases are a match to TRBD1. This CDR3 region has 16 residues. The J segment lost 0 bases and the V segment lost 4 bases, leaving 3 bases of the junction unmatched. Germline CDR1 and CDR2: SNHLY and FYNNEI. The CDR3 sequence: CASSGGTGGYQETQYF. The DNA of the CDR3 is TGTGCCAGCAGTGGCGGGACAGGGGGCTACCAAGAGACCCAGTACTTC.

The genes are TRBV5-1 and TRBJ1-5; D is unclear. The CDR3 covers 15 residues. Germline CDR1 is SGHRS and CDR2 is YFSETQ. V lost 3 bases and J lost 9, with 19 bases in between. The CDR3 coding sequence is TGCGCCAGCAGCTCGGACGGGTCGCAGGTGGCGCCCCAGCATTTT. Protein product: CASSSDGSQVAPQHF.

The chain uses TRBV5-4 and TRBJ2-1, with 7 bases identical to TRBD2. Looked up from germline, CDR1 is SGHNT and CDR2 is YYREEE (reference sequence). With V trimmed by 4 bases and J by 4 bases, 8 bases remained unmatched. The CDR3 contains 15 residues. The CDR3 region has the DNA TGTGCCAGCAGCATGGGGGGGGTTAATTACAATGAGCAGTTCTTC. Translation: CASSMGGVNYNEQFF.

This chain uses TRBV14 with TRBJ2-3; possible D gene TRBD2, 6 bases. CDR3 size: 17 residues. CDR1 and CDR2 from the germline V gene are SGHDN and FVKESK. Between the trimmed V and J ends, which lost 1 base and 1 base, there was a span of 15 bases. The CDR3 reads CASSQVGGVLGTDTQYF. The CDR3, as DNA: TGTGCCAGCAGCCAAGTTGGAGGGGTATTGGGCACAGATACGCAGTATTTT. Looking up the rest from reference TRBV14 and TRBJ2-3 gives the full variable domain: EAGVTQFPSHSVIEKGQTVTLRCDPISGHDNLYWYRRVMGKEIKFLLHFVKESKQDESGMPNNRFLAERTGGTYSTLKVQPAELEDSGVYFCASSQVGGVLGTDTQYFGPGTRLTVL.

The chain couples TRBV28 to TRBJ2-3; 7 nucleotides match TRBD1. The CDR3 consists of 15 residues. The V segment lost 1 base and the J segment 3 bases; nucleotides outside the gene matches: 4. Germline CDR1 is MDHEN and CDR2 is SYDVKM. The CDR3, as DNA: TGTGCCAGCAGTTTATACAGGGGTGGTACAGATACGCAGTATTTT. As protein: CASSLYRGGTDTQYF.

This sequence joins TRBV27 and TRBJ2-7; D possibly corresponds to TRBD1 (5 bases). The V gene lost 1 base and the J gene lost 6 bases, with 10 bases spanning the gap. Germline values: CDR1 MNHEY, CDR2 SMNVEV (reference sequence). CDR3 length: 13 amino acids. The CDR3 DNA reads TGTGCCAGCAGTTTATTGGCAGGGCTCGAGCAGTACTTC. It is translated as CASSLLAGLEQYF.

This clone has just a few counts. The CDR3 sequence: CASSWVLAGGNEQFF. CDR3 bases: TGTGCCAGCAGCTGGGTCCTAGCGGGGGGGAATGAGCAGTTCTTC. V usage is TRBV7-9 and J usage is TRBJ2-1; TRBD2 aligns across 12 bases. Germline-derived CDR1 and CDR2 are SEHNR and FQNEAQ (reference sequence). After removal of 4 bases from V and 7 bases from J, the junction contained 5 bases not matched to a gene. This CDR3 is 15 amino acids long.

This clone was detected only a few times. CDR3 nucleotide sequence: TGTGCCAGCAGCGGGATGGGGACGGCGAACACCGGGGAGCTGTTTTTT. Translating it yields CASSGMGTANTGELFF. This sequence joins TRBV11-2 and TRBJ2-2; D might be TRBD1 or TRBD2, each matching 5 bases. The V end lost 5 bases, the J end lost 0 bases, and 13 bases lay between the germline ends. CDR1 is SGHAT and CDR2 is FQNNGV in the germline V gene. The CDR3 is 16 amino acids.

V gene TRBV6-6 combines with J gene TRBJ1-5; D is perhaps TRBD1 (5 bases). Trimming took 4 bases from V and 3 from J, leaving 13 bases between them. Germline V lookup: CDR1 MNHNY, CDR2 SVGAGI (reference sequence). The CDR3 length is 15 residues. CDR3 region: CASSSTTTDNQPQHF. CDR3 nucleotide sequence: TGTGCCAGCAGTTCTACCACGACAGACAATCAGCCCCAGCATTTT.

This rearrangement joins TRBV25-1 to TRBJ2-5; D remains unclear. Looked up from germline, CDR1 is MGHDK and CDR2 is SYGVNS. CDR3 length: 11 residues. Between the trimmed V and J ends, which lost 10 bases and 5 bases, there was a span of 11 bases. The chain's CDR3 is CATAGGETQYF. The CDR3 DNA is TGTGCCACCGCCGGTGGGGAGACCCAGTACTTC.

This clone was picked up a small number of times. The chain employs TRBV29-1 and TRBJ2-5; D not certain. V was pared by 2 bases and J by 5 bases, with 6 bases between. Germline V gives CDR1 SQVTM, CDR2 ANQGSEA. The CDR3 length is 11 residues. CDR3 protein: CSVEKMETQYF. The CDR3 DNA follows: TGCAGCGTTGAAAAAATGGAGACCCAGTACTTC.

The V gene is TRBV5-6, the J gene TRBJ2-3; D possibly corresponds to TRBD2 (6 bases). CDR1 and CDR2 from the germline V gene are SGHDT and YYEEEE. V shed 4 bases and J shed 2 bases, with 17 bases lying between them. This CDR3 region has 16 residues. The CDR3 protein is CASSLMSGGATDTQYF. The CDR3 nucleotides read TGTGCCAGCAGCCTAATGTCGGGCGGGGCCACAGATACGCAGTATTTT.

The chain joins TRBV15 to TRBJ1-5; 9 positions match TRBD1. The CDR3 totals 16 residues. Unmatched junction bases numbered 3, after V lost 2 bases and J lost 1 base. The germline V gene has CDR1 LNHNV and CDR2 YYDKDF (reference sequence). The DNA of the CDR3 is TGTGCCACCAGCAGACTAACAGGGGGCAGCAATCAGCCCCAGCATTTT. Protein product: CATSRLTGGSNQPQHF.

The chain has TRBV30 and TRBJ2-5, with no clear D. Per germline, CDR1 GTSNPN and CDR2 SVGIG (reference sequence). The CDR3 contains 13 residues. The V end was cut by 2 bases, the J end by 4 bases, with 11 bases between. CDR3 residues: CAWSFSNAETQYF. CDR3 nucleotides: TGTGCCTGGAGTTTCAGTAATGCAGAGACCCAGTACTTC. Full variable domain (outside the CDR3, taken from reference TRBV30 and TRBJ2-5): SQTIHQWPATLVQPVGSPLSLECTVEGTSNPNLYWYRQAAGRGLQLLFYSVGIGQISSEVPQNLSASRPQDRQFILSSKKLLLSDSGFYLCAWSFSNAETQYFGPGTRLLVL.

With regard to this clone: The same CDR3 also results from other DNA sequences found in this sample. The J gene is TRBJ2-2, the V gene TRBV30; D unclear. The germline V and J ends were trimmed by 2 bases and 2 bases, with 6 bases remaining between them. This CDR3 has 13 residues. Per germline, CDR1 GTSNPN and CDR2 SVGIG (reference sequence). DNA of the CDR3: TGTGCCTGGAGTCCAGAAAACACCGGGGAGCTGTTTTTT. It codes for CAWSPENTGELFF.

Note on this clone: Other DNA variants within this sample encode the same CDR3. The CDR3 DNA follows: TGTGCCAGCAGCGTGGACGGATCTAGCACAGATACGCAGTATTTT. Protein product: CASSVDGSSTDTQYF. The chain uses TRBV9 and TRBJ2-3, with D uncertain. Germline lookup yields CDR1 SGDLS and CDR2 YYNGEE. The CDR3 runs 15 residues. V gave up 2 bases and J gave up 0 bases, with 10 bases separating them.

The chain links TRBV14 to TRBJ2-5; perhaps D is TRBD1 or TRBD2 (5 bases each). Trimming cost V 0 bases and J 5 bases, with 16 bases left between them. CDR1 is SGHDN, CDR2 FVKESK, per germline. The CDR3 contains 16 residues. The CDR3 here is CASSQDGSRAGETQYF. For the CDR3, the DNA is TGTGCCAGCAGCCAAGATGGGAGCCGTGCAGGGGAGACCCAGTACTTC.

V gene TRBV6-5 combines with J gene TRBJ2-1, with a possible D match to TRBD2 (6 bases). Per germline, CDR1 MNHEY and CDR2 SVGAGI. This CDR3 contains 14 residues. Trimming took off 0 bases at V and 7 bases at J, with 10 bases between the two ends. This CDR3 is CASSYSRGTNEQFF. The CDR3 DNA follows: TGTGCCAGCAGTTACTCGCGGGGCACGAATGAGCAGTTCTTC.

CDR3 amino acids: CASSQVKGTSTNEKLFF. CDR3 bases: TGTGCCAGCAGCCAAGTGAAAGGGACGTCAACTAATGAAAAACTGTTTTTT. The V and J genes are TRBV4-2 and TRBJ1-4; a weak D match, TRBD1 (5 bases). Germline loops: CDR1 LGHNA, CDR2 YNFKEQ. This CDR3 is built from 17 residues. Trimming removed 1 base from V and 0 bases from J, with 12 bases in between.

This CDR3 is CSVIPGPKETQYF. The CDR3 DNA is TGCAGCGTCATACCGGGACCAAAAGAGACCCAGTACTTC. The V gene is TRBV29-1, the J gene TRBJ2-5; D assignment may be TRBD1 or TRBD2 (5 bases each). The ends were cut back, 6 bases at V and 3 bases at J, with 14 bases in the middle. Looked up from germline, CDR1 is SQVTM and CDR2 is ANQGSEA. The CDR3 sequence is 13 residues long.